The 7 T cell receptor beta chains in this list originate from one sample, sequenced in a study of blood T cell repertoires in COVID-19. Assay: immunoSEQ multiplex PCR; the TCRdb copy retains only in-frame clones and omits some. This table holds fewer than 350,000 clones, roughly 88% found once. The sample taken for sequencing was peripheral blood. The origin of the receptors is a man aged 18 to 30 with active or convalescent COVID-19.

The chain carries TRBV11-2 and TRBJ2-5, with 12 bases that match TRBD2. CDR1 and CDR2 (germline): SGHAT, FQNNGV. Unmatched junction bases numbered 9, after V lost 5 bases and J lost 5 bases. The CDR3 contains 16 residues. The CDR3 loop reads CASSRQLAGGLETQYF. The CDR3 DNA follows: TGTGCCAGCAGCCGCCAGCTAGCGGGGGGGCTTGAGACCCAGTACTTC.

V and J are TRBV14 and TRBJ1-2, with D possibly TRBD1 on 5 matching bases. Trimming left V 0 bases short and J 8 bases short, with 16 bases between. Looked up from germline, CDR1 is SGHDN and CDR2 is FVKESK. This CDR3 has 15 residues. CDR3 residues: CASSQEAAGWGGYTF. CDR3 DNA sequence: TGTGCCAGCAGCCAAGAGGCGGCAGGGTGGGGAGGCTACACCTTC.

This clone has a single count. The V gene is TRBV10-2, the J gene TRBJ1-5, with a weak D call TRBD1 (5 bases). Per the germline V gene, CDR1 is WSHSY and CDR2 is SAAADI. The CDR3 has 15 residues. The V end lost 3 bases, the J end lost 2 bases, and 11 bases lay between the germline ends. The CDR3 DNA follows: TGCGCCAGCAGTGAAGCAGGGTCAGGCAATCAGCCCCAGCATTTT. It specifies CASSEAGSGNQPQHF.

The genes are TRBV25-1 and TRBJ2-7, with 9 bases identical to TRBD2. CDR1 MGHDK and CDR2 SYGVNS come from the germline V gene. The CDR3 loop spans 14 amino acids. The ends lost 6 bases at V and 0 bases at J; junction bases unmatched: 3. The CDR3 loop reads CASSGAGGSYEQYF. CDR3 sequence (DNA): TGTGCCAGCAGCGGAGCGGGGGGCTCCTACGAGCAGTACTTC.

V gene TRBV6-6 combines with J gene TRBJ2-1; D is unclear. The ends were cut back, 0 bases at V and 7 bases at J, with 7 bases in the middle. This CDR3 contains 13 residues. In germline, CDR1 is MNHNY, CDR2 SVGAGI (reference sequence). CDR3 loop: CASSYSGPNEQFF. CDR3 DNA sequence: TGTGCCAGCAGTTACTCTGGGCCAAATGAGCAGTTCTTC.

The rearrangement uses TRBV7-8 and TRBJ2-1, with 12 bases that match TRBD2. V lost 3 bases to trimming and J lost 9 bases; unmatched junction nucleotides: 9. The CDR3 is made up of 16 amino acids. Per the germline V gene, CDR1 is SGHVS and CDR2 is FQNEAQ. DNA for the CDR3: TGTGCCAGCAGCTTTCGGCTAGCGGGGGGGTGGTTTGAGCAGTTCTTC. Its translation is CASSFRLAGGWFEQFF.

The chain recombines TRBV19 with TRBJ1-1; no reliable D call. The CDR3 is made up of 10 amino acids. Germline V gene sequence: CDR1 LNHDA, CDR2 SQIVND (reference sequence). V gave up 9 bases and J gave up 3 bases, with 5 bases separating them. The CDR3 spells CASGYTEAFF. The CDR3 DNA reads TGTGCCAGCGGGTACACTGAAGCTTTCTTT.